This TCR beta chain was profiled in a study of OX40 agonist ivuxolimab in advanced cancers. General study results and limits: CD8+ T cells were the subset that, on average, had more expanded clones than CD4+.

Trimming pared 0 bases from V and 2 bases from J, leaving 10 bases between. The CDR3 is 15 amino acids. CDR1 is LGHNA, CDR2 YNFKEQ, per germline. Assay: immunoSEQ multiplex PCR; the TCRdb copy retains only in-frame clones and omits some. The table shows some 70,000 clones, with less than 90% occurring only once. On this clone itself: Its target is unknown.

The chain carries TRBV4-2 and TRBJ1-2; TRBD1 is a possible D gene (6 bases). The clonotype originates from an adult with an advanced solid tumor such as melanoma, head and neck, liver or kidney cancer. The sequenced sample was CD4+ or CD8+ T cells sorted from blood, obtained in a trial of the OX40 agonist ivuxolimab. CDR3 nucleotide sequence: TGTGCCAGCAGCCAAGAACGGCAGGGGAACTATGGCTACACCTTC. This sequence encodes CASSQERQGNYGYTF.